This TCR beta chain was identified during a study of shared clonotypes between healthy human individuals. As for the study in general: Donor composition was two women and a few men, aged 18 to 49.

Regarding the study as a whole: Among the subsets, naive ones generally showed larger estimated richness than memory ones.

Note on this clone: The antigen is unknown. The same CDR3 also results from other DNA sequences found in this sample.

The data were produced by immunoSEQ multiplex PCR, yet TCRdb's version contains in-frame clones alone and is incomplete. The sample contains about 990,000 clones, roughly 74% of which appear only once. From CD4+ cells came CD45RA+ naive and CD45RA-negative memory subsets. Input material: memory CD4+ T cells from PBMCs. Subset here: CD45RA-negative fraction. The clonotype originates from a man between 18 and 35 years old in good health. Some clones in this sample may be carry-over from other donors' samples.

The chain's CDR3 is CASSYSDQPQHF. The CDR3 nucleotides read TGTGCCAGCAGTTACTCTGATCAGCCCCAGCATTTT. The chain carries TRBV6-5 and TRBJ1-5; D unclear. Germline V gene lookup returns CDR1 MNHEY and CDR2 SVGAGI. Trimming took 0 bases from V and 5 from J, leaving 2 bases between them. This CDR3 has 12 amino acids.